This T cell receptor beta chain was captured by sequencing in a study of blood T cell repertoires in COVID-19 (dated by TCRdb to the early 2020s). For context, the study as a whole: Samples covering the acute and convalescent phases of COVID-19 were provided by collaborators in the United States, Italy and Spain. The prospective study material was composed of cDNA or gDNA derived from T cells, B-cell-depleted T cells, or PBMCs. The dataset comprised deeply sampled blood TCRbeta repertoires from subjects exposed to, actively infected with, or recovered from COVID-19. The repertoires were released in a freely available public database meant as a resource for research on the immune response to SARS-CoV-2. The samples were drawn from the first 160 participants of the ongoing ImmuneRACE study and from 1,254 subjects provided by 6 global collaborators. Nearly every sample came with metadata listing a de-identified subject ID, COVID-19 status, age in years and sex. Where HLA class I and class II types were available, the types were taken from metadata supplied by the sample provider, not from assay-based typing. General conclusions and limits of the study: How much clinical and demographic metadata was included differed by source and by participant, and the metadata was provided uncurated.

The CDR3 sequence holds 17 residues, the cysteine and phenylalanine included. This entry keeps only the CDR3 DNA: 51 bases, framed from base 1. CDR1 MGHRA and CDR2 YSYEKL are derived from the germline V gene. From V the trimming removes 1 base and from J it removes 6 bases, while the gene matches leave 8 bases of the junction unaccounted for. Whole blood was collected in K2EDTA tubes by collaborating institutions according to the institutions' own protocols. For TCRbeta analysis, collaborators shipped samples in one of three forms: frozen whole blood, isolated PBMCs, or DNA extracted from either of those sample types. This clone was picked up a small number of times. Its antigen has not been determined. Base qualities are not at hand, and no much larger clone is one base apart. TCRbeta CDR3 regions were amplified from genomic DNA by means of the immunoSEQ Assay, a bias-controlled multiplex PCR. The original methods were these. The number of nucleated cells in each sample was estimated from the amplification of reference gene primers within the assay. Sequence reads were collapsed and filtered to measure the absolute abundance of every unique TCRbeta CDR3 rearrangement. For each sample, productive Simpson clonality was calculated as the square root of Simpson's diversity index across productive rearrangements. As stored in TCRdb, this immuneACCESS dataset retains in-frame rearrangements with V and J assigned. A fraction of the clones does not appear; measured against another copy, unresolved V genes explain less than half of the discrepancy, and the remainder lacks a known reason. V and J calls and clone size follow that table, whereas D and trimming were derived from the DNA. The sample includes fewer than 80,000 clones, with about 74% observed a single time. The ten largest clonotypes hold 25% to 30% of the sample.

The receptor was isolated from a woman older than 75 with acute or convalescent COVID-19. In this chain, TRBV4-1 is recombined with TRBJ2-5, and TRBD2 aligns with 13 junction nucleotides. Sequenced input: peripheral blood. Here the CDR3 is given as CASSQGFTSGRAQTQYF. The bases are TGCGCCAGCAGCCAAGGGTTCACTAGCGGGAGGGCCCAGACCCAGTACTTC.